This paragraph covers one TCR beta chain sequence. Only a few counts were recorded for this clone. Its cognate antigen has yet to be identified. No much larger clone exists at a distance of one base, and base qualities are not known. Whole blood was collected in K2EDTA tubes by collaborating institutions according to the institutions' own protocols. For TCRbeta analysis, collaborator samples were shipped as frozen whole blood, as isolated PBMCs, or as DNA extracted from either sample type. The immunoSEQ Assay, a bias-controlled multiplex PCR, was used to amplify TCRbeta CDR3 regions from genomic DNA. Concerning the study's data processing: The number of nucleated cells in each sample was estimated by amplification of reference gene primers within the assay. To quantify the absolute abundance of each unique TCRbeta CDR3 rearrangement, sequence reads were collapsed and filtered. Productive Simpson clonality was computed per sample as the square root of Simpson's diversity index over productive rearrangements. This immuneACCESS table, as held by TCRdb, lists in-frame sequences with V and J called but not all clones. Of the missing ones, under half trace to an unresolved V gene in checked studies; the others have no known cause. V, J and clone size reflect that table, while D and trimming were determined from the DNA. The sample table records a few hundred thousand clones; around 90% of these occur just once. 3.7% of the sample goes to the ten largest clones.

The data stem from a study of blood T cell repertoires in COVID-19 (dated by TCRdb to 2020 to 2022). At the level of the whole study: Collaborator samples came from the United States, Italy and Spain and covered acute and convalescent phases of COVID-19. A freely available public database, intended as a resource for researchers studying the immune response to SARS-CoV-2, is where the repertoires were released. The samples were drawn from the first 160 participants of the ongoing ImmuneRACE study and from some 1,300 subjects provided by 6 global collaborators. A de-identified subject ID, COVID-19 status, age in years and sex were almost always included in the sample metadata. The material from the prospective study consisted of cDNA or gDNA derived from T cells, B-cell-depleted T cells, or PBMCs. Where available, HLA class I and class II types were obtained from metadata supplied by the sample provider rather than from assay-based typing. The dataset comprised deeply sampled blood TCRbeta repertoires from subjects exposed to, actively infected with, or recovered from COVID-19. The research as a whole found: The amount of clinical and demographic metadata varied by source and participant and was provided uncurated.

The V end loses 1 base and the J end loses 3 bases, and a stretch of 14 bases separates them. The germline V gene (reference sequence) provides CDR1 SEHNR and CDR2 FQNEAQ. CDR3 length: 16 amino acids, cysteine to phenylalanine. Left in the record is the CDR3 DNA by itself, 48 bases read in frame from the first base. The chain uses TRBV7-9 and TRBJ2-3; the D gene is perhaps TRBD1, from 6 matching bases. The clonotype comes from a middle-aged woman with acute or convalescent COVID-19. The sample was peripheral blood. The DNA sequence is as follows: TGTGCCAGCAGCTTAGTGGGACACCTTGGGACAGATACGCAGTATTTT. It specifies CASSLVGHLGTDTQYF.